This T cell receptor (beta chain) was found in a study of T cell clonality in common variable immunodeficiency (dated by TCRdb to the mid-2010s). The full study reports these points: According to the authors, finding the cause of the higher clonality in CVID would require sequencing the repertoires of T cell subpopulations. TCRbeta clonality was higher in CVID subjects than in healthy controls (t-test p = 0.018), and the increase was most characteristic of about a third of subjects. Despite equal DNA input, controls averaged approximately 84,000 unique sequences per sample versus around 32,000 in CVID samples. Correlations between repertoire features and clinical complications were limited by patient heterogeneity within the CVID cohort. Fewer TCRbeta clones were shared among CVID subjects than among healthy controls (p < 0.0001). Reportedly, TCRbeta sequences from CVID had fewer deletions and N-nucleotide insertions, and highly modified clones with 13 or more V deletions were absent from CVID.

Standard criteria were used to diagnose CVID, namely serum IgG, IgA and/or IgM reduced below the normal range together with specific antibody deficiency. The CVID group comprised some 44 subjects, approximately 15 female and approximately 30 male, aged roughly 9 to 70 years with a mean age of around 40. Both CVID patients and healthy controls were predominantly of Caucasian heritage. At the time of study participation, every CVID subject had been on replacement immunoglobulin therapy for one year or longer. When blood was collected, none of the CVID subjects were ill or on immunomodulatory or immunosuppressive medication. Heparinized peripheral whole blood samples of roughly 5 to 8.5 ml were collected from each donor. Genomic DNA from adults with common variable immune deficiency (CVID) and from healthy adult controls was used for sequencing of TCRbeta CDR3 repertoires. Diluted blood was density-centrifuged over Hypaque 1077 or Ficoll-Paque to isolate peripheral blood mononuclear cells. Unsorted mononuclear cells served as the source of genomic DNA, which was extracted either by Qiagen column purification or by a centrifugation-based method.

In its sample, this clone was seen many times. Its binding antigen is unknown. The read terminates 3 residues ahead of where the CDR3 ends, so the germline J gene completes it. V is cut back by 4 bases and J by 7 bases, with 8 bases in the junction unmatched. The germline V gene provides CDR1 SNHLY and CDR2 FYNNEI. The CDR3 holds 15 amino acids from the cysteine to the phenylalanine. The CDR3 was read in part: 36 bases, with the frame set at base 1. For sequencing, equivalent amounts of genomic DNA were input from CVID and control samples. For every sample, a 60 bp segment covering the rearranged TCRbeta CDR3 region was amplified and then sequenced. The immunoSEQ assay, a bias-corrected multiplex PCR combined with high-throughput sequencing, was used to amplify TCRbeta. On the authors' methods: Each unique nucleotide sequence was treated as a clone and annotated with V, D and J genes, copy number and frequency. Sequences were labeled productive if in frame, and non-productive if out of frame or containing stop codons. Clonality was calculated from Shannon's entropy as previously described. The predicted amino acid sequences of productive clones were used to derive mean CDR3 Kyte-Doolittle hydropathy. Hierarchical clustering of scaled V gene usage was performed with the R hclust function using Manhattan distance and complete linkage. Clone sharing by CDR3 amino acid sequence was assessed by resampling 12 repertoires per group over 100 rounds. The repertoires were searched for about 70 published EBV-specific TCRbeta sequences and some 240 published CMV-specific TCRbeta sequences. A couple of CVID samples that yielded fewer than 10,000 sequences were excluded from the analysis, so approximately 40 CVID repertoires were retained. TCRdb holds this immuneACCESS table with in-frame rearrangements only. Some clones are missing; in checked studies, unresolved V genes explain under half, and the rest has no known cause. V and J calls and clone size are copied from that table; D and trimming were computed from the DNA. This sample holds under 30,000 clones in total, without any singletons. The ten largest account for about 10% of the sample.

Sequenced: peripheral blood mononuclear cells. The TCR sequence derives from a human donor with common variable immunodeficiency. The chain was built from TRBV2 and TRBJ2-1, and 9 junctional nucleotides match TRBD2. The CDR3 bases that were read are TGTGCCAGCAGTGGTGGCGGGGGGGCCGTGAATGAG. Its protein is CASSGGGGAVNE. The CDR3 reads in full as CASSGGGGAVNEQFF. With all but the CDR3 taken from the reference TRBV2 and TRBJ2-1 genes, the full variable domain is: EPEVTQTPSHQVTQMGQEVILRCVPISNHLYFYWYRQILGQKVEFLVSFYNNEISEKSEIFDDQFSVERPDGSNFTLKIRSTKLEDSAMYFCASSGGGGAVNEQFFGPGTRLTVL.